This record covers a single TCR beta chain. Its antigen has not been determined. The input lacks base qualities; no much larger clone sits a single base away. These data come from a study of PD-L1 blockade in urothelial cancer (dated by TCRdb to about 2017). As for the study more broadly: Every patient began therapy at some point between 2014 and 2015 and was given atezolizumab 1,200 mg intravenously every 3 weeks. Durable clinical benefit was achieved by nine patients but not by the remaining 20. In the same patients, whole exome sequencing and RNA sequencing of pretreatment tumors were performed in addition to TCR sequencing. Patients had an ECOG performance status of 0 or 1 and had received between 0 and 3 prior chemotherapy regimens. Some 30 patients had pretreatment blood TCR-seq, around 25 had at least one posttreatment blood collection, and around 25 had tumor TCR-seq. Somatic, immune and clinical correlates of response to PD-L1 blockade with atezolizumab in urothelial cancer were the focus of an exploratory multi-omic analysis. Pretreatment tumor samples, along with matched peripheral blood serially collected before and after atezolizumab treatment, were subjected to TCR sequencing. Durable clinical benefit meant progression-free survival longer than 6 months, and TCR features were also tested against progression-free and overall survival. Blood samples were analyzed 3 weeks after the start of treatment (second dose) and 6 weeks after the start of treatment. A median of roughly 140,000 T cells and 65,000 to 90,000 unique TCRs was obtained from blood samples, and a median clonality of around 0.08 was observed. About 90% of the 29 patients were males with bladder-origin urothelial cancer, and about 65% of the roughly 30 reported a prior smoking history. Points the paper makes about the study in general: Greater expansion of tumor-associated TCR clones in peripheral blood 3 weeks after the start of treatment was observed in patients with durable benefit (n of about 20, p = 0.022). Because of the small sample size (n ≈ 27) and the many exploratory analyses performed, the results are intended to be regarded as hypothesis-generating. A pretreatment peripheral blood TCR clonality below the median was linked to improved progression-free and overall survival.

The cohort included 25 to 30 patients with locally advanced or metastatic urothelial carcinoma who were treated at Memorial Sloan Kettering on a trial protocol. Peripheral blood mononuclear cells were collected pretreatment and during treatment, with between 1 and 8 total time points obtained per patient. The Qiagen DNeasy Blood extraction kit was used to purify genomic DNA from total PBMCs and tumor samples. PBMCs were collected pretreatment and during treatment, and were isolated and stored as previously described. Each PCR received spiked-in synthetic TCR analog templates so that absolute template abundance could be estimated from read counts. The immunoSEQ assay was used to amplify TCRbeta CDR3 regions from genomic DNA with bias-controlled V and J gene primers. Sequencing of rearranged TCRbeta segments was performed at approximately 20X coverage. As for the authors' bioinformatics: Clustering was used to correct sequencing errors, and CDR3s were annotated against IMGT to assign V, D and J genes. Downstream analyses used only productive TCRbeta rearrangements and left out out-of-frame or stop-codon sequences. Clonality was computed as one minus Shannon entropy normalized by the log of the number of unique productive sequences. Clones differing between time points or between blood and tumor were identified by Fisher's exact test with Benjamini-Hochberg correction at adjusted p below 0.01. Drawn from immuneACCESS, this table holds only the in-frame rearrangements with V and J called that TCRdb kept. Clones are partly lost; checked studies trace under half to an unresolved V gene and leave the rest unexplained. V and J calls and clone size follow that table, whereas D and trimming were derived from the DNA. The sample profile shows roughly 56,000 clones; roughly 87% of them were found once. The ten largest clones take up around 4.5% of the sample.

The sample here was PBMCs, taken around atezolizumab (anti-PD-L1) treatment. The TCR sequence derives from a man between 65 and 85 years old with urothelial cancer.

The nucleotide sequence is TGTGCCGTCCCCGAACAGGAGGGATACTTC. Its protein is CAVPEQEGYF. The V gene is TRBV4-2 and the J gene is TRBJ2-7; perhaps TRBD2 is the D gene, with 6 bases matching. V is reduced by 11 bases and J by 13 bases, leaving a spacing of 18 bases between them. CDR1 and CDR2 (LGHNA, YNFKEQ) derive from the germline V gene. The CDR3 spans 10 residues, from the cysteine through the phenylalanine. The entry retains the CDR3 DNA only, 30 bases that are in frame from base 1.